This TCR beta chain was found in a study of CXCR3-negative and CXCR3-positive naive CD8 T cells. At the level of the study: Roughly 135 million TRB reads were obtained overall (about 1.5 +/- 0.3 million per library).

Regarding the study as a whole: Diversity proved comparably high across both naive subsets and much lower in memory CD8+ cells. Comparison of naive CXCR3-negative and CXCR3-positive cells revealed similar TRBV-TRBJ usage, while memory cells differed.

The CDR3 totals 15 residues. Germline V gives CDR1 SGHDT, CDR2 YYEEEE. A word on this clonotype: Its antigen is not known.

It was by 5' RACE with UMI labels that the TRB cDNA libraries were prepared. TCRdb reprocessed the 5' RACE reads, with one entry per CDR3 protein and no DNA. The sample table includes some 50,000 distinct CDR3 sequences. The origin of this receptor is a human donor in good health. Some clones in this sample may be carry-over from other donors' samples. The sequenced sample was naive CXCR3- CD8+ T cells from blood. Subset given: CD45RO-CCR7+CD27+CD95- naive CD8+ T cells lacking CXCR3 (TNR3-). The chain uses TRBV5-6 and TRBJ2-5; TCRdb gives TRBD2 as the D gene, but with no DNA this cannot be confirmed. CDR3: CASSSLAGVGETQYF.